The sequence of this T cell receptor (beta chain) was determined in a study of blood T cell repertoires in COVID-19. Study information: Sample material is recorded as cDNA or gDNA derived from T cells, B-cell-depleted T cells, or PBMCs.

Sequencing used immunoSEQ multiplex PCR; TCRdb keeps in-frame clones, though not all of them. The profile shows about 400,000 clones, over 85% of them singletons. Germline CDR1 and CDR2: GTSNPN and SVGIG (reference sequence). The CDR3 sequence is 12 residues long. About this clone: Relative to the germline gene, one junction end is altered; a read error may explain this.

Self-reported history from a screening survey and questionnaire set each donor's cohort. Sample: PBMCs or T cells enriched from blood (not recorded which). The chain links TRBV30 to TRBJ1-1; D is ambiguous. This receptor was identified in a woman aged 25 to 39 who had recovered from COVID-19. The CDR3 DNA follows: TGTGCCTGGAAGCGAGGGAAGATGGCCGTGGGCTTT. This translates into CAWKRGKMAVGF.